The clone carrying this T cell receptor beta chain was seen a few times. Its antigen is not known. The V gene's germline CDR1 is MNHEY and CDR2 SVGEGT. Unmatched junction bases numbered 7, after V lost 7 bases and J lost 5 bases. The length of the CDR3 is 13 residues. TCRdb called the reads again in MiXCR, with one record for every CDR3 protein. The sample consists of roughly 990,000 distinct CDR3 sequences, roughly 30% of them appearing once. This record comes from a study of T cell repertoires in cytomegalovirus infection. Whole-study findings and limits: Carriage of CMV together with the relevant HLA was identifiable through cumulative public TCR beta family frequency. The response measured ex vivo was dominated by TCR beta clonotypes (HLA-C-restricted and CMV-specific).

This clonotype originated in a human donor in good health (CMV status not recorded). Some clones in this sample may be carry-over from other donors' samples. The rearrangement links TRBV6-2 or TRBV6-3 to TRBJ1-2, with 7 bases lining up with TRBD1. The sample here was cultured CD8+ T cells from PBMCs, taken from culture after CMV antigen stimulation. CDR3 sequence (DNA): TGTGCCAGCAAAGGACAGGAACTTTATGGCTACACCTTC. This codes for CASKGQELYGYTF.